Below are 8 T cell receptor beta chains sequenced from a single sample in a study of T cells in localized non-small cell lung cancer. The repertoire was sequenced with immunoSEQ multiplex PCR; TCRdb's copy has only in-frame clones and lacks some. The profile shows some 16,000 clones, around 89% of them singletons. The sample was peripheral blood, taken before any cancer treatment. The receptors were gathered from a male donor at least 60 years old with stage II squamous cell lung carcinoma.

This sequence joins TRBV15 and TRBJ2-1; 11 bases agree with TRBD2. V was pared by 4 bases and J by 2 bases, with 7 bases of the junction left unmatched. This CDR3 is 17 amino acids long. Germline CDR1 is LNHNV and CDR2 is YYDKDF (reference sequence). This chain's CDR3 is CATSTLAGGPAYNEQFF. The CDR3 nucleotides read TGTGCCACCAGCACTCTAGCGGGAGGACCTGCCTACAATGAGCAGTTCTTC.

The genes are TRBV27 and TRBJ2-1, with D perhaps matching TRBD1 (6 bases). The CDR3 is 15 residues long. V was clipped by 2 bases and J by 2 bases, with 10 bases between them. Germline V gene data show CDR1 as MNHEY and CDR2 as SMNVEV (reference sequence). CDR3 region: CASSLGQIPYNEQFF. DNA for the CDR3: TGTGCCAGCAGTTTAGGACAGATTCCCTACAATGAGCAGTTCTTC.

The V call is TRBV6-4, the J call TRBJ2-3; TRBD2 agrees at 10 bases. Per germline, CDR1 MRHNA and CDR2 SNTAGT. CDR3 length: 14 residues. Trimming took 8 bases from V and 3 from J; bases not matched to a gene: 5. CDR3 protein: CASAAGGATDTQYF. CDR3 bases: TGTGCCAGCGCAGCGGGAGGGGCAACAGATACGCAGTATTTT.

The chain carries TRBV18 and TRBJ1-1; 8 bases are shared with TRBD1. Germline lookup yields CDR1 KGHSH and CDR2 LQKENI. The CDR3 has 15 residues. The trim removed 2 bases at V and 3 bases at J, leaving 5 bases unmatched. CDR3: CASSPGQGGYTEAFF. The CDR3 DNA sequence: TGTGCCAGCTCACCAGGACAGGGAGGGTACACTGAAGCTTTCTTT.

This clone has a handful of counts. The chain employs TRBV11-2 and TRBJ2-7; perhaps TRBD2 as D (6 bases). In germline, CDR1 is SGHAT, CDR2 FQNNGV. V lost 5 bases to trimming and J lost 3 bases, with 11 bases between them. This CDR3 contains 13 residues. The CDR3 DNA follows: TGTGCCAGCAGCCTGACTAGGTTCTACGAGCAGTACTTC. This gives the protein CASSLTRFYEQYF.

The chain carries TRBV30 and TRBJ2-2; D remains unclear. Looked up from germline, CDR1 is GTSNPN and CDR2 is SVGIG (reference sequence). V lost 3 bases to trimming and J lost 6 bases, with 8 bases between them. CDR3 size: 12 residues. The CDR3 DNA is TGTGCCTGGAGGGGGTCTGCCGGGGAGCTGTTTTTT. Translation: CAWRGSAGELFF. Based on the CDR3 plus reference TRBV30 and TRBJ2-2, the full variable domain is SQTIHQWPATLVQPVGSPLSLECTVEGTSNPNLYWYRQAAGRGLQLLFYSVGIGQISSEVPQNLSASRPQDRQFILSSKKLLLSDSGFYLCAWRGSAGELFFGEGSRLTVL.

The CDR3 nucleotides read TGTGCCAGCAGTAGGGGGACAGGAATGAACACTGAAGCTTTCTTT. Its protein is CASSRGTGMNTEAFF. The chain carries TRBV6-5 and TRBJ1-1, with 8 bases matching TRBD1. Losses at the gene ends were 5 bases for V and 0 bases for J; bases not matched to a gene: 5. Germline CDR1 and CDR2: MNHEY and SVGAGI. CDR3 length: 15 residues.

J is TRBJ1-5 and V is TRBV19, with TRBD1 matching 7 bases. The CDR3 is 15 residues long. Per germline, CDR1 LNHDA and CDR2 SQIVND (reference sequence). The V gene end was trimmed by 1 base and the J gene end by 2 bases; junction bases not matched to a gene: 2. CDR3 sequence reads: CASSIGGTGNQPQHF. CDR3 in DNA: TGTGCCAGTAGTATAGGAGGGACAGGCAATCAGCCCCAGCATTTT.